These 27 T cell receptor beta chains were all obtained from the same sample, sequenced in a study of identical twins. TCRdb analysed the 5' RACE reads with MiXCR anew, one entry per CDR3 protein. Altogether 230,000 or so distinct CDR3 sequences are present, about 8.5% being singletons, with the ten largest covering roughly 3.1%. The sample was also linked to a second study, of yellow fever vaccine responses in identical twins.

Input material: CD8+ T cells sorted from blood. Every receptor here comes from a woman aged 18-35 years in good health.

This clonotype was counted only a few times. The CDR3 loop reads CSVVFGSSNTGELFF. Written as DNA, the CDR3 is TGCAGCGTAGTATTCGGGTCCTCGAACACCGGGGAGCTGTTTTTT. The chain employs TRBV29-1 and TRBJ2-2, with no clear D. CDR1 SQVTM and CDR2 ANQGSEA come from the germline V gene. V gave up 6 bases and J gave up 0 bases, with 14 bases separating them. The CDR3 is 15 amino acids.

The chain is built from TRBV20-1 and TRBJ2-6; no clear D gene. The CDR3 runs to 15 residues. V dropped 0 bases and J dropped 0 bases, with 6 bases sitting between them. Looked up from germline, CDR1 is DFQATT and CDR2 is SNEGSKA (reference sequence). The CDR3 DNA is TGCAGTGCTAGAGACCTATTCTCTGGGGCCAACGTCCTGACTTTC. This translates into CSARDLFSGANVLTF.

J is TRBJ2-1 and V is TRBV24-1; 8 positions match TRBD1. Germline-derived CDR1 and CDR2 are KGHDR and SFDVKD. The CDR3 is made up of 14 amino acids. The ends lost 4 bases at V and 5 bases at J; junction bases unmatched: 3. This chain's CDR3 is CATSDTGGNNEQFF. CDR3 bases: TGTGCCACCAGTGACACAGGGGGTAACAATGAGCAGTTCTTC.

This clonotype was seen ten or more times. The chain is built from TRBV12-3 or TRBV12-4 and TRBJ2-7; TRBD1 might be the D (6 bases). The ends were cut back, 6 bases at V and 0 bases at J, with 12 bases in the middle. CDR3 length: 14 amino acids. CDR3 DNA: TGTGCCAGCAGCTTCAACAGGGCCTCCTACGAGCAGTACTTC. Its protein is CASSFNRASYEQYF.

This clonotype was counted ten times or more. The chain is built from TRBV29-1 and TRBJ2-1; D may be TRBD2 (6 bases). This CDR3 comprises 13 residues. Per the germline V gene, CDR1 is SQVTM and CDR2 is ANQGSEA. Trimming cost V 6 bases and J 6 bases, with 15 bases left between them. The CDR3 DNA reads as TGCAGCGTGAGGGACTGGAGGGCCAATGAGCAGTTCTTC. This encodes CSVRDWRANEQFF.

The DNA for the CDR3 is TGTGCCAGCAGGATGTCTGGGGGGGAGACCCAGTACTTC. It specifies CASRMSGGETQYF. The chain recombines TRBV12-3 or TRBV12-4 with TRBJ2-5, with D possibly TRBD2 on 6 matching bases. V gave up 6 bases and J gave up 5 bases, with 13 bases separating them. This CDR3 has 13 residues.

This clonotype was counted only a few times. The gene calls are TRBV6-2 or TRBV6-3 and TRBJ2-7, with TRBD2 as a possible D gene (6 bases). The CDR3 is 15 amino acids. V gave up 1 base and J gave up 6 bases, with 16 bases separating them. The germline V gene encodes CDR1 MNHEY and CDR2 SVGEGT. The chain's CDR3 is CASSYWNSPAGEQYF. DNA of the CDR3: TGTGCCAGCAGTTACTGGAATTCCCCAGCGGGCGAGCAGTACTTC.

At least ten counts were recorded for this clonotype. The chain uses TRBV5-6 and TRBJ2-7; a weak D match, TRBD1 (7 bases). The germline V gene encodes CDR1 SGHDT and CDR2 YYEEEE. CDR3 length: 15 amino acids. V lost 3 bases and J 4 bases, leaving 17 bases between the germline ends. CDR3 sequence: CASSYGGTAVYEQYF. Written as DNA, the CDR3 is TGTGCCAGCAGCTACGGCGGGACAGCAGTATACGAGCAGTACTTC.

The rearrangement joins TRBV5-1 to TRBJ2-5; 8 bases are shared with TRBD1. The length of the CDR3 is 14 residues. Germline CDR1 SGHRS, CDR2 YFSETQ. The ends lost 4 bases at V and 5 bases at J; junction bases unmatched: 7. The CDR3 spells CASSAAGGRETQYF. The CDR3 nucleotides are TGCGCCAGCAGCGCAGCAGGGGGCAGGGAGACCCAGTACTTC. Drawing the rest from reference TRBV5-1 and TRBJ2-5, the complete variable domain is KAGVTQTPRYLIKTRGQQVTLSCSPISGHRSVSWYQQTPGQGLQFLFEYFSETQRNKGNFPGRFSGRQFSNSRSEMNVSTLELGDSALYLCASSAAGGRETQYFGPGTRLLVL.

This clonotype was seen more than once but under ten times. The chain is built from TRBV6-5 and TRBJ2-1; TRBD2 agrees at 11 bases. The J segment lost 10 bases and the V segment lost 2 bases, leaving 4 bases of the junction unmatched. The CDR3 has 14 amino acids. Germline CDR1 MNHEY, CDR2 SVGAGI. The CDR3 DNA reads TGTGCCAGCAGTTACGGGACTAGCGGTAAGGAGCAGTTCTTC. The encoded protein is CASSYGTSGKEQFF.

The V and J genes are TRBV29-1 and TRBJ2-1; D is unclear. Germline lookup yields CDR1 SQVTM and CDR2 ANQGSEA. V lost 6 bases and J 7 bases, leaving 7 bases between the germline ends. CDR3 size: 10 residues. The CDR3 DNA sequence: TGCAGCGTGATCAAGAATGAGCAGTTCTTC. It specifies CSVIKNEQFF.

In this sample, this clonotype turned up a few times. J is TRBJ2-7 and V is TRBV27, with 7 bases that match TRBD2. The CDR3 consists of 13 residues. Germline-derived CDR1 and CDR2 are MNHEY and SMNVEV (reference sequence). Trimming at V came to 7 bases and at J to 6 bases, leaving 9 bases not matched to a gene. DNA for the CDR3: TGTGCCAGCATTGGGCGGGAGAACTCCGAGCAGTACTTC. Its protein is CASIGRENSEQYF.

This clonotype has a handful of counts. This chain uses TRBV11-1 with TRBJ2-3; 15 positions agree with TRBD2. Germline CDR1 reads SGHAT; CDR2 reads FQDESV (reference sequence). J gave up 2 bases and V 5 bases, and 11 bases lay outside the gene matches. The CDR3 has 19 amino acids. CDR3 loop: CASSPQAGLAGGPTDTQYF. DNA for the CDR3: TGTGCCAGCAGCCCTCAAGCCGGACTAGCGGGGGGGCCCACAGATACGCAGTATTTT.

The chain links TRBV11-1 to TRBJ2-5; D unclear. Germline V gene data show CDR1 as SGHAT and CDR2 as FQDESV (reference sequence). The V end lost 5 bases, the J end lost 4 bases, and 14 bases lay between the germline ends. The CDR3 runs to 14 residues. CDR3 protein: CASSPMGLAETQYF. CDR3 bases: TGTGCCAGCAGCCCTATGGGCCTGGCAGAGACCCAGTACTTC.

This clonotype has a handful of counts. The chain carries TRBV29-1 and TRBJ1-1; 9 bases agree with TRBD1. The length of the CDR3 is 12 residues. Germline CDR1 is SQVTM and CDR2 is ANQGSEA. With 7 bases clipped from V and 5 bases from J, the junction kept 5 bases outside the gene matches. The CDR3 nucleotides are TGCAGCGGGGACAGGGAAGGGACTGAAGCTTTCTTT. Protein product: CSGDREGTEAFF.

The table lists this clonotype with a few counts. The CDR3 coding sequence is TGTGCCAGCAGTGCAACAGGGGGCGATGGCTACACCTTC. Translation: CASSATGGDGYTF. The chain carries TRBV7-2 and TRBJ1-2; TRBD1 matches 9 bases. This CDR3 region has 13 residues. V was clipped by 6 bases and J by 6 bases; unmatched bases: 5. From germline, CDR1 is SGHTA and CDR2 FQGNSA.

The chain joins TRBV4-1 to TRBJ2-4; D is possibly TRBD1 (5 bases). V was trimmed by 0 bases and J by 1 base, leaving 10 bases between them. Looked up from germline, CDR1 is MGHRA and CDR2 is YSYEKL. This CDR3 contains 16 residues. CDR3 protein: CASSQEGWGAKNIQYF. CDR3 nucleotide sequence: TGCGCCAGCAGCCAAGAGGGATGGGGCGCCAAAAACATTCAGTACTTC.

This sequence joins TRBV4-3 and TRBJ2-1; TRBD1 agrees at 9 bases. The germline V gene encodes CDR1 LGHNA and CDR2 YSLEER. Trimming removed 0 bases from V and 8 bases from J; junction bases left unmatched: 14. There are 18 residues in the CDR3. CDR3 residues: CASSQDVGTGLRIHEQFF. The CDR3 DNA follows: TGCGCCAGCAGCCAAGATGTGGGGACAGGGCTGAGGATCCATGAGCAGTTCTTC.

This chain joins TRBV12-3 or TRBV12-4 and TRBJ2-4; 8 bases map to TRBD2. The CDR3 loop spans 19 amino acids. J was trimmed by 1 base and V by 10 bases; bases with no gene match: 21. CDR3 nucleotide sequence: TGTGCCATCTGTTTCGACCACCCTAGGGGCGGGGGGGCCAAAAACATTCAGTACTTC. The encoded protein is CAICFDHPRGGGAKNIQYF.

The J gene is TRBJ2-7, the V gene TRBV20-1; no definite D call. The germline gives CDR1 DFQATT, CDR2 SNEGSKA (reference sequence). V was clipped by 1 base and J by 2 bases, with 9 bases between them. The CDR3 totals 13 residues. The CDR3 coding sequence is TGCAGTGCTAGAGGAGCTAGTACCTACGAGCAGTACTTC. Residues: CSARGASTYEQYF.

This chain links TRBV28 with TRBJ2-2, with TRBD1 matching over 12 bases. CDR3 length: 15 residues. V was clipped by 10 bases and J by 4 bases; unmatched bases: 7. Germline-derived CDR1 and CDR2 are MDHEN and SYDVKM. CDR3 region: CATSGTGGSTGELFF. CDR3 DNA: TGTGCCACCTCGGGGACAGGGGGCAGCACCGGGGAGCTGTTTTTT.

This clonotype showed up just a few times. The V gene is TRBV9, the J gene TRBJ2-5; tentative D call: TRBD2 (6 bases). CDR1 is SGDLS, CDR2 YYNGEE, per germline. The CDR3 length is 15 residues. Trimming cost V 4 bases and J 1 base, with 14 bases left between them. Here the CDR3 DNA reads TGTGCCAGCAGCTCACCGAGGGAGGTCCAAGAGACCCAGTACTTC. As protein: CASSSPREVQETQYF.

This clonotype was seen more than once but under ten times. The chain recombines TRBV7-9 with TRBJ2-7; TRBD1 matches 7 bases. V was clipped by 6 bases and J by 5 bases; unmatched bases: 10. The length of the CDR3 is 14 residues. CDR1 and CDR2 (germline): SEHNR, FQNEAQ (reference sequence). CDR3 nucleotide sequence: TGTGCCAGCAGTTCGGGACAGAGTATCCACGAGCAGTACTTC. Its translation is CASSSGQSIHEQYF.

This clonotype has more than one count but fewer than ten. The CDR3 spells CASSTRQANEQFF. Written as DNA, the CDR3 is TGTGCCAGCAGCACCAGACAGGCCAATGAGCAGTTCTTC. This rearrangement joins TRBV7-9 to TRBJ2-1; D is possibly TRBD1 (6 bases). Trimming removed 5 bases at V and 6 bases at J, with 11 bases between. Per germline, CDR1 SEHNR and CDR2 FQNEAQ (reference sequence). The CDR3 length is 13 residues.

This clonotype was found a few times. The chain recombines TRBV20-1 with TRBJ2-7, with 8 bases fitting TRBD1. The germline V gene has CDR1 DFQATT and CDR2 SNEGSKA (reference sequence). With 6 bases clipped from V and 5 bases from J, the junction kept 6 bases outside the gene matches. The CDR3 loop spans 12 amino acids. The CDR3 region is CSADRAPHEQYF. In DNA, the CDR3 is TGCAGTGCGGACAGGGCCCCTCACGAGCAGTACTTC.

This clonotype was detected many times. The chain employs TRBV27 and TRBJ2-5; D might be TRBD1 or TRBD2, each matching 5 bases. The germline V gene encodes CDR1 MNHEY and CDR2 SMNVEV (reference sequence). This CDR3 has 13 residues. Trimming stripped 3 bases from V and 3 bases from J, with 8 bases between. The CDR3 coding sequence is TGTGCCAGCAGTTTCTTGGGGGAAGAGACCCAGTACTTC. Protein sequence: CASSFLGEETQYF.

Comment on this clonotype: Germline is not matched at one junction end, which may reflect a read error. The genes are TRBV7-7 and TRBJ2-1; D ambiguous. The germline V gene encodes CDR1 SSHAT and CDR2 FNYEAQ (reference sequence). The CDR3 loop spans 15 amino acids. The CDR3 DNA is TGTGCTAGCAGCCCAGTATCTAGAACCTACAATGAGCAGTTCTTC. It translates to CASSPVSRTYNEQFF.